This TCR beta chain was identified in a study of cytomegalovirus exposure and HLA in healthy donors. The V end lost 10 bases, the J end lost 5 bases, and 14 bases lay between the germline ends. Germline V gene sequence: CDR1 SEHNR, CDR2 FQNEAQ (reference sequence). The CDR3 has 12 amino acids. 60 Vbeta and 13 Jbeta primers were used in PCR. Profiled with immunoSEQ multiplex PCR; TCRdb holds only in-frame clones, not every one. Of some 110,000 clones detected, around 76% appear once; the ten largest clones hold around 5.8%. In the case of this clone: Its antigen is undetermined.

Findings and limits, study-wide: Versus the approximately 700-donor mean, an Asian-associated ancestry cluster reportedly showed fewer N-insertions in a later analysis. Being indistinguishable, some V segments were excluded, TRBV6-2 and TRBV6-3 among them.

Sample: PBMCs. This sequence joins TRBV7-9 and TRBJ1-2, with D possibly being TRBD1 (5 bases). The clonotype was recovered from a woman between 50 and 59 years old in good health and CMV-seropositive. CDR3 bases: TGTGCCACAACGGGAGACAGATATGGCTACACCTTC. It codes for CATTGDRYGYTF. The full variable domain, its missing parts supplied by reference TRBV7-9 and TRBJ1-2, is DTGVSQNPRHKITKRGQNVTFRCDPISEHNRLYWYRQTLGQGPEFLTYFQNEAQLEKSRLLSDRFSAERPKGSFSTLEIQRTEQGDSAMYLCATTGDRYGYTFGSGTRLTVV.